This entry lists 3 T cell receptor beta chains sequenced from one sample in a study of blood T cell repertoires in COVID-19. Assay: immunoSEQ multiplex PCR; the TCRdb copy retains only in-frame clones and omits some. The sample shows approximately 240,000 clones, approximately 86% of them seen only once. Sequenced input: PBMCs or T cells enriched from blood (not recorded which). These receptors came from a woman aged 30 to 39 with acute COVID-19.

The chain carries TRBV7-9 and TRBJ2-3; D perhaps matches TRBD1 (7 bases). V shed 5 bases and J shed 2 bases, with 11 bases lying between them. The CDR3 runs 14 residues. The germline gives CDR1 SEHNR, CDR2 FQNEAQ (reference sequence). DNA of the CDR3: TGTGCCAGCAGCGCGGGACAGCCCACAGATACGCAGTATTTT. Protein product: CASSAGQPTDTQYF.

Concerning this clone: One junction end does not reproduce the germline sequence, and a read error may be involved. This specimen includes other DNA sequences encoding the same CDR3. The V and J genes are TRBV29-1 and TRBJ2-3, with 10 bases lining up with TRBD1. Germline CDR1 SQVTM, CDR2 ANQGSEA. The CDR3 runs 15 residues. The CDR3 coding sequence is TGTAGCGCCCAGACAGGGGGCATTGGGGTAAATACGCAGTATTTT. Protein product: CSAQTGGIGVNTQYF.

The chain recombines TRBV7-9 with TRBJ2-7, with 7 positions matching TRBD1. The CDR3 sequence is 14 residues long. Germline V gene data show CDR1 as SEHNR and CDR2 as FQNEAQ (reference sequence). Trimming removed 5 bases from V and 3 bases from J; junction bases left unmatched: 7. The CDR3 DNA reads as TGTGCCAGCAGCACACCGGGACAGAACTACGAGCAGTACTTC. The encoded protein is CASSTPGQNYEQYF.